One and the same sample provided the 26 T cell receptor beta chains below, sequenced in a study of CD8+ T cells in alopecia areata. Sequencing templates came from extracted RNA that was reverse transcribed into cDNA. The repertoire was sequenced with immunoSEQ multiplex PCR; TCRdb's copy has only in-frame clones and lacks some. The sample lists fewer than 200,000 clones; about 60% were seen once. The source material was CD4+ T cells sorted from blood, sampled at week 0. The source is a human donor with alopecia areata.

Here the CDR3 DNA reads TGTGCCAGCAGCGTAGACGGCCCAGATACGCAGTATTTT. Amino acid sequence: CASSVDGPDTQYF. This chain connects TRBV9 to TRBJ2-3; D gene uncertain. This CDR3 contains 13 residues. V shed 0 bases and J shed 4 bases, with 6 bases lying between them. The germline CDR1 and CDR2 sequences are SGDLS and YYNGEE. Full variable domain (outside the CDR3, taken from reference TRBV9 and TRBJ2-3): DSGVTQTPKHLITATGQRVTLRCSPRSGDLSVYWYQQSLDQGLQFLIQYYNGEERAKGNILERFSAQQFPDLHSELNLSSLELGDSALYFCASSVDGPDTQYFGPGTRLTVL.

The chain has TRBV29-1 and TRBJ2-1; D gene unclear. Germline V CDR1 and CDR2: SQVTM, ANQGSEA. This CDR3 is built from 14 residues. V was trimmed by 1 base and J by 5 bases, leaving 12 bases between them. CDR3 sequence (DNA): TGCAGCGTTGAAGGGCTAGAGTCTAACAATGAGCAGTTCTTC. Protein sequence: CSVEGLESNNEQFF.

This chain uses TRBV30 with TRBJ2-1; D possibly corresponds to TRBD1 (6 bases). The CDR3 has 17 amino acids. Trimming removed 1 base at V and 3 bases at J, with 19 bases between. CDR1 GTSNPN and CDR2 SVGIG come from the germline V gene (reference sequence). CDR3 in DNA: TGTGCCTGGAGTGACCAGGGGCCCCACCGGGACTACAATGAGCAGTTCTTC. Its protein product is CAWSDQGPHRDYNEQFF.

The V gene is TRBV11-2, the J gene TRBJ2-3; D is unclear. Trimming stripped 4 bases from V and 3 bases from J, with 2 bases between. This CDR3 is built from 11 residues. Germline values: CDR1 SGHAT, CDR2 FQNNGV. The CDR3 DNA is TGTGCCAGCAGCTCAACAGATACGCAGTATTTT. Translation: CASSSTDTQYF.

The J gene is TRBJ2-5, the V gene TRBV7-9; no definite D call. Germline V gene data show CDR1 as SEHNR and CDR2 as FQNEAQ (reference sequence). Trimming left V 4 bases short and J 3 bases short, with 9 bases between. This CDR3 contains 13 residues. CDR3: CASSYGVKETQYF. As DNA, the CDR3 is TGTGCCAGCAGCTATGGAGTTAAAGAGACCCAGTACTTC.

The DNA for the CDR3 is TGTGCCAGCAGCTCGGGGCCCCGTGACGGGACACTAGCCAAAAACATTCAGTACTTC. Amino acid sequence: CASSSGPRDGTLAKNIQYF. The chain links TRBV5-6 to TRBJ2-4; a weak D match, TRBD1 (6 bases). The V end was cut by 3 bases, the J end by 0 bases, with 22 bases between. The germline V gene has CDR1 SGHDT and CDR2 YYEEEE. This CDR3 contains 19 residues.

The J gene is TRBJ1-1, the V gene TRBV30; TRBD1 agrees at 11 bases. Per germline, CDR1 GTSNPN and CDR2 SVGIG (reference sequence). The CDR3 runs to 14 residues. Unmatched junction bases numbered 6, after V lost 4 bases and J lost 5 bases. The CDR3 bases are TGTGCCTGGACGCGGACAGGGGGCGGGACTGAAGCTTTCTTT. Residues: CAWTRTGGGTEAFF. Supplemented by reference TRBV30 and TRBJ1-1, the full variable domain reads SQTIHQWPATLVQPVGSPLSLECTVEGTSNPNLYWYRQAAGRGLQLLFYSVGIGQISSEVPQNLSASRPQDRQFILSSKKLLLSDSGFYLCAWTRTGGGTEAFFGQGTRLTVV.

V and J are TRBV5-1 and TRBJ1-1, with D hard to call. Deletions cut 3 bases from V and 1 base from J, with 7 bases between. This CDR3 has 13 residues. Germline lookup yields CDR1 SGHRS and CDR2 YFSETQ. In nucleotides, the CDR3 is TGCGCCAGCAGCTCACCGGAGAACACTGAAGCTTTCTTT. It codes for CASSSPENTEAFF.

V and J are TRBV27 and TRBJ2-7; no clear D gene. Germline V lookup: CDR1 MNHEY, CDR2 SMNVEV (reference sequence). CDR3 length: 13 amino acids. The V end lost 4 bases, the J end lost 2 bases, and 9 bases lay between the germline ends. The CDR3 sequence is CASSSGPAYEQYF. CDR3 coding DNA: TGTGCCAGCAGTTCCGGGCCTGCCTACGAGCAGTACTTC.

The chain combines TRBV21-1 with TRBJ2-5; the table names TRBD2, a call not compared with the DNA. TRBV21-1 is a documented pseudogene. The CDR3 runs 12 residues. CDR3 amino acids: CYCRGIQETQYF. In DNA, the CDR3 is TGTTACTGCCGAGGTATCCAAGAGACCCAGTACTTC.

CDR3 in amino acids: CATTEMGTEAFF. The CDR3 nucleotides are TGTGCCACCACTGAAATGGGCACTGAAGCTTTCTTT. The chain combines TRBV15 with TRBJ1-1; D gene ambiguous. V lost 7 bases, J lost 4 bases, and 10 bases lay in between. The CDR3 is 12 amino acids. Germline V gene data show CDR1 as LNHNV and CDR2 as YYDKDF (reference sequence).

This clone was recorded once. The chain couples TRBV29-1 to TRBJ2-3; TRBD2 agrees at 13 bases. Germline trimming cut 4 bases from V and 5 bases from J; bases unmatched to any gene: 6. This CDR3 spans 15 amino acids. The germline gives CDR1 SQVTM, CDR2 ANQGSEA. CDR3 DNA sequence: TGCAGCGTTGTACTAGCGGGGGGGCCGGTAGATACGCAGTATTTT. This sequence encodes CSVVLAGGPVDTQYF.

The CDR3 DNA is TGTGCCAGCAGCTCCCTTGGGCAGGGAGAGACCCAGTACTTC. Residues: CASSSLGQGETQYF. The chain joins TRBV7-9 to TRBJ2-5, with D tentatively TRBD1 (5 bases). The CDR3 is made up of 14 amino acids. Deletions cut 4 bases from V and 4 bases from J, with 13 bases between. Germline V gives CDR1 SEHNR, CDR2 FQNEAQ (reference sequence).

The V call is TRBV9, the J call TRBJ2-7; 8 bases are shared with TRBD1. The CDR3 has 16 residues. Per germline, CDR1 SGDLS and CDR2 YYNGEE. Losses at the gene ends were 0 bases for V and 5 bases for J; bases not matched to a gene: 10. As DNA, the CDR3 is TGTGCCAGCAGCGTAGATCCCTCGGACAGGGCACACGAGCAGTACTTC. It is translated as CASSVDPSDRAHEQYF.

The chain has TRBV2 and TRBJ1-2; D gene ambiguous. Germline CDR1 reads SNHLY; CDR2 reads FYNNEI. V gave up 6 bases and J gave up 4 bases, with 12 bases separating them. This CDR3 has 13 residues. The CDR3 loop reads CASRDGTAYGYTF. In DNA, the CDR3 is TGTGCCAGCAGGGACGGTACAGCCTATGGCTACACCTTC.

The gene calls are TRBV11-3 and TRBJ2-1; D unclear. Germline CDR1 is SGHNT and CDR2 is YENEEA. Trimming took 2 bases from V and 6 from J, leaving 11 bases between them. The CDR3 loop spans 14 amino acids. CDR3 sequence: CASSLSWAPNEQFF. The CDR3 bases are TGTGCCAGCAGCTTAAGTTGGGCCCCCAATGAGCAGTTCTTC.

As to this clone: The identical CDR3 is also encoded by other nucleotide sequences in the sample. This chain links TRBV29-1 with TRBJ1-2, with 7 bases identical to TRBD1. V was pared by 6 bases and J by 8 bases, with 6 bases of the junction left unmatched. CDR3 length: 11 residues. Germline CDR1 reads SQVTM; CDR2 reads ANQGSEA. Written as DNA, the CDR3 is TGCAGCGTGGGGGACAGAAAGGGCTACACCTTC. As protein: CSVGDRKGYTF. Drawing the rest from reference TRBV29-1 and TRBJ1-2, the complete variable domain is SAVISQKPSRDICQRGTSLTIQCQVDSQVTMMFWYRQQPGQSLTLIATANQGSEATYESGFVIDKFPISRPNLTFSTLTVSNMSPEDSSIYLCSVGDRKGYTFGSGTRLTVV.

DNA for the CDR3: TGCGCCAGCAGCTATGGCGGGGCACGCACAGATACGCAGTATTTT. This translates into CASSYGGARTDTQYF. The gene calls are TRBV5-1 and TRBJ2-3; TRBD2 is a possible D gene (6 bases). The CDR3 runs 15 residues. V was shortened by 3 bases and J by 1 base, with 12 bases between the two germline ends. Per the germline V gene, CDR1 is SGHRS and CDR2 is YFSETQ.

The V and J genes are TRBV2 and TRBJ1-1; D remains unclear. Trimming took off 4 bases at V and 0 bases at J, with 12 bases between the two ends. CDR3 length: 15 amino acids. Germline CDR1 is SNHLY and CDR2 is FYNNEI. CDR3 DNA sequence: TGTGCCAGCAGTGCATCACACCTATTGAACACTGAAGCTTTCTTT. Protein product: CASSASHLLNTEAFF.

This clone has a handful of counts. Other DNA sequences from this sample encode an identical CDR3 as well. CDR3 sequence (DNA): TGTGCCATCAGTGAGTCCAGCTATGGCTACACCTTC. As protein: CAISESSYGYTF. This chain links TRBV10-3 with TRBJ1-2; D gene ambiguous. Between the trimmed V and J ends, which lost 0 bases and 4 bases, there was a span of 3 bases. Germline V gene data show CDR1 as ENHRY and CDR2 as SYGVKD. This CDR3 contains 12 residues.

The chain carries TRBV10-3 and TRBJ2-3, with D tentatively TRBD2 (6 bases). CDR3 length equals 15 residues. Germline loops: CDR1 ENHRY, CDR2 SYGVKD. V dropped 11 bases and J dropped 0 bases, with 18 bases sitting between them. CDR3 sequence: CAVRSSVPSTDTQYF. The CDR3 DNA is TGTGCCGTCCGATCTAGCGTCCCTAGCACAGATACGCAGTATTTT.

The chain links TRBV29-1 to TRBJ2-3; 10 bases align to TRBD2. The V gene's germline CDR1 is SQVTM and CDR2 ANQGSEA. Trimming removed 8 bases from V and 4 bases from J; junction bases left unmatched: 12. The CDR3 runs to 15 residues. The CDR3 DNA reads TGCAGCTCCGACCACAGCGGGGGGGCTGCAGATACGCAGTATTTT. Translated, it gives CSSDHSGGAADTQYF.

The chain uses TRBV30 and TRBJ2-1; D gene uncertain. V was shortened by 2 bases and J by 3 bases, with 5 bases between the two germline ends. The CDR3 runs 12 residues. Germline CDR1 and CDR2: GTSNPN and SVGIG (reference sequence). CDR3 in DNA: TGTGCCTGGAGTTCGCTCTACAATGAGCAGTTCTTC. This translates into CAWSSLYNEQFF.

CDR3 in amino acids: CASSYRERGVGSEAFF. The CDR3 DNA is TGTGCCAGCAGTTACCGGGAAAGGGGGGTTGGATCTGAAGCTTTCTTT. This chain uses TRBV6-5 with TRBJ1-1, with D possibly TRBD1 on 6 matching bases. CDR3 length equals 16 residues. Germline CDR1 and CDR2: MNHEY and SVGAGI. V gave up 2 bases and J gave up 6 bases, with 19 bases separating them.

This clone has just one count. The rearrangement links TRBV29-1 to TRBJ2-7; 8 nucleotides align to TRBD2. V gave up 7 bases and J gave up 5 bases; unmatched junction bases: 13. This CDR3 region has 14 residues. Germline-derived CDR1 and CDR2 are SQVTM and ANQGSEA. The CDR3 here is CSALRTSTLDEQYF. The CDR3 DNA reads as TGCAGCGCCCTGAGGACTAGCACACTGGACGAGCAGTACTTC.

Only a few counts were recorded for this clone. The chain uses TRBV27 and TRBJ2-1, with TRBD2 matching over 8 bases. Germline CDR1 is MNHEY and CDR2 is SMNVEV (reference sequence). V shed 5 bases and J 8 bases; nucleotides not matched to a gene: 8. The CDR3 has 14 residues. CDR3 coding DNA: TGTGCCAGCAGTCCACTGGAGCGGGGGCATGAGCAGTTCTTC. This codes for CASSPLERGHEQFF.